The source of this T cell receptor beta chain is a study of T cells in tuberculosis (dated by TCRdb to the late 2010s). Broadly, across the study: To characterize T cells specific for the mycobacterial lipid antigen glucose monomycolate (GMM), the study used CD1B tetramers together with high-throughput TCR immunosequencing. IGRA-negative adolescents, IGRA-positive adolescents with latent tuberculosis and adults with active tuberculosis, ten per group, were compared in a South African clinical cohort. Study-wide conclusions, independent of this receptor: Smaller NN-distances were partly driven by shorter CDR3-alpha lengths in active tuberculosis patients, and statistical significance was not reached for the TCR-beta difference. Clinical samples were chosen by availability of cryopreserved specimens, and active tuberculosis cases were adults while controls were adolescents. With the diverse GMM-specific repertoire as input, a classifier achieved around 90% accuracy (AUROC around 0.9), whereas GEM motif frequencies as input gave roughly 70% accuracy. Active tuberculosis TCR-alpha repertoires showed smaller mean NN-distances to GMM-specific TCRs than IGRA-negative controls, suggesting clonal expansion of these TCRs.

At study entry, adolescents were screened for latent tuberculosis infection by tuberculin skin test and QuantiFERON-TB GOLD In-Tube IGRA. Immunosequencing of unsorted cryopreserved PBMC covered, on average, around 91,000 T cells per clinical donor. Eleven high schools in the Worcester region of the Western Cape, South Africa, served as enrollment sites for adolescents aged 12 to 18 years. About 10 M. tuberculosis-infected and some ten uninfected adolescents were selected with matching for age and sex. Adolescent PBMC were isolated from freshly drawn heparinized blood by density centrifugation and cryopreserved. Note on this clone: No antigen is known for it. No per-base quality is available; no much larger clone lies one base away.

The immunoSEQ multiplex PCR assay was used to generate TCR libraries, with TCR-beta and/or TCR-alpha/delta assays applied to each sample. The amplified TCR libraries were sequenced using the Illumina high-throughput platform. As for the authors' bioinformatics: Clustering and dimensionality reduction were performed using pairwise TCRdist distances among GMM-specific receptors from ex vivo sorted or in vitro expanded T cells. Each clinical repertoire received a mean NN-distance score, defined as the average TCRdist to the nearest 10% of tetramer-positive reference sequences. To compute GEM TCR motif frequency, the fraction of unique TCRs matching known GEM sequences by V/J usage and CDR3 length was calculated. Linear discriminant analysis with leave-one-out cross-validation, implemented in scikit-learn, was used to classify active tuberculosis. The table was pulled from immuneACCESS by TCRdb, which kept in-frame rearrangements only. Such tables lose some clones; where checked, under half of the loss comes from unresolved V genes, and the rest has no known cause. V and J calls and clone size are copied from that table; D and trimming were computed from the DNA. This sample lists 35,000 to 55,000 clones; around 94% were detected once. The ten largest clonotypes hold under 2% of the sample.

The sample taken for sequencing was PBMCs. The clonotype comes from a donor between 10 and 29 years old with latent tuberculosis or without tuberculosis infection. Some clones in this sample may be carry-over from other donors' samples.

For the CDR3, the sequence is CASSFLAGAEQYF. The base sequence is TGTGCCAGCAGCTTTCTCGCGGGAGCCGAGCAGTACTTC. The receptor chain draws on TRBV7-7 and TRBJ2-7; 7 middle bases align to TRBD2. At the junction V is shortened by 3 bases and J by 6 bases; bases outside the gene matches: 5. The germline V gene (reference sequence) sets CDR1 to SSHAT and CDR2 to FNYEAQ. Inclusive of the bounding cysteine and phenylalanine, the CDR3 is 13 residues long. The entry retains the CDR3 DNA only, 39 bases that are in frame from base 1.